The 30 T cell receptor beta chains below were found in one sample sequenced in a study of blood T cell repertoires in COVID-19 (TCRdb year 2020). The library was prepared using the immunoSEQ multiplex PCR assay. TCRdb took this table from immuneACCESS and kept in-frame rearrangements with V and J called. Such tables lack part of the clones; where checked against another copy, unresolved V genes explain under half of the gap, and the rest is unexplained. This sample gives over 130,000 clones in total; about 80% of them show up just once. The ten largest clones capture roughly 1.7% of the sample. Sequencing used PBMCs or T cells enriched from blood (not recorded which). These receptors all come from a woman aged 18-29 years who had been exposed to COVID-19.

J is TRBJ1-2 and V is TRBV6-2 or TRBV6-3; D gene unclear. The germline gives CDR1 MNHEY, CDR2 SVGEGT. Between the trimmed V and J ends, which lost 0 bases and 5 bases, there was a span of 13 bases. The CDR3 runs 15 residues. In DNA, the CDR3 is TGTGCCAGCAGTTACTCCCACGGTTCGGGGTATGGCTACACCTTC. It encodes CASSYSHGSGYGYTF.

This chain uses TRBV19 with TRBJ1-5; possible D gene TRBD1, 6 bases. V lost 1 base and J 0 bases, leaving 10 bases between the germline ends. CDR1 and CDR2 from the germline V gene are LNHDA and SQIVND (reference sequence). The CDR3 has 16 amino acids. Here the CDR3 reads CASSIGTAYSNQPQHF. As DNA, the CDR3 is TGTGCCAGTAGTATAGGGACAGCGTATAGCAATCAGCCCCAGCATTTT.

The CDR3 DNA follows: TGTGCAAGTCGCTCCTACCTTGACACTGGAAACACCATATATTTT. It translates to CASRSYLDTGNTIYF. This sequence joins TRBV12-2 and TRBJ1-3; TRBD1, the D gene given by the table, was not confirmed from the DNA. TRBV12-2 is reported as a pseudogene. The CDR3 is 15 residues long.

The CDR3 here is CASSLYSNYEQYF. In nucleotides, the CDR3 is TGTGCCAGCAGCTTGTACAGCAACTACGAGCAGTACTTC. The chain carries TRBV5-6 and TRBJ2-7; D unclear. Trimming pared 1 base from V and 3 bases from J, leaving 8 bases between. Germline V CDR1 and CDR2: SGHDT, YYEEEE. CDR3 length equals 13 residues.

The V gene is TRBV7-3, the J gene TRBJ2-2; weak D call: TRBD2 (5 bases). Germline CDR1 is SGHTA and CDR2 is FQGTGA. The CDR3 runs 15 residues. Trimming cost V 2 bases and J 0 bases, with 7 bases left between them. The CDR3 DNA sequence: TGTGCCAGCAGCTTACTGAGGGCGAACACCGGGGAGCTGTTTTTT. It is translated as CASSLLRANTGELFF.

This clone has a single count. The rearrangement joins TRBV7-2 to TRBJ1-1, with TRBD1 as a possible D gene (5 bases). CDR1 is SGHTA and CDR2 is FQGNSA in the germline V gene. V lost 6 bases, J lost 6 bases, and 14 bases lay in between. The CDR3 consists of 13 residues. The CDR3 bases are TGTGCCAGCAGTGCCGCAGGGTCCCCTGAAGCTTTCTTT. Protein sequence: CASSAAGSPEAFF.

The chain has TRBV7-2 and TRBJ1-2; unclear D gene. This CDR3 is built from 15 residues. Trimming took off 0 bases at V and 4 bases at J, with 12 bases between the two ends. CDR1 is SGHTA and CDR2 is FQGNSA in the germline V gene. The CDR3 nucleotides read TGTGCCAGCAGCTTAGCGTCGACTTCATTCTATGGCTACACCTTC. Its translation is CASSLASTSFYGYTF. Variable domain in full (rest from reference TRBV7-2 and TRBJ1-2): GAGVSQSPSNKVTEKGKDVELRCDPISGHTALYWYRQSLGQGLEFLIYFQGNSAPDKSGLPSDRFSAERTGGSVSTLTIQRTQQEDSAVYLCASSLASTSFYGYTFGSGTRLTVV.

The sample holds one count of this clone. The CDR3 DNA follows: TGTGCCAGCAGTTACGCCGGGATTGGAGAGACCCAGTACTTC. Amino acid sequence: CASSYAGIGETQYF. This chain connects TRBV6-5 to TRBJ2-5, with D perhaps matching TRBD2 (5 bases). Germline-derived CDR1 and CDR2 are MNHEY and SVGAGI. V was shortened by 2 bases and J by 4 bases, with 11 bases between the two germline ends. The CDR3 sequence is 14 residues long.

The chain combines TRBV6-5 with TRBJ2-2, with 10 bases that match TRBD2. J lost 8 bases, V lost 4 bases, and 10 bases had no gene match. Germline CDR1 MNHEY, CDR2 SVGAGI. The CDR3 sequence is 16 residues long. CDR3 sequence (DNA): TGTGCCAGCAGTTCGGGACTAGCGCACCCCCTGGGGGAGCTGTTTTTT. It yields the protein CASSSGLAHPLGELFF.

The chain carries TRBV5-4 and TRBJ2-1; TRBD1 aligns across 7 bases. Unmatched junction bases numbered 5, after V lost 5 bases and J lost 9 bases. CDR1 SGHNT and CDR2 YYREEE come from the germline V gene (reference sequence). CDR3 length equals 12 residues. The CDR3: CASSTGAGEQFF. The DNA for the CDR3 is TGTGCCAGCAGTACAGGGGCTGGTGAGCAGTTCTTC. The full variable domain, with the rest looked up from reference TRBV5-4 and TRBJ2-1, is ETGVTQSPTHLIKTRGQQVTLRCSSQSGHNTVSWYQQALGQGPQFIFQYYREEENGRGNFPPRFSGLQFPNYSSELNVNALELDDSALYLCASSTGAGEQFFGPGTRLTVL.

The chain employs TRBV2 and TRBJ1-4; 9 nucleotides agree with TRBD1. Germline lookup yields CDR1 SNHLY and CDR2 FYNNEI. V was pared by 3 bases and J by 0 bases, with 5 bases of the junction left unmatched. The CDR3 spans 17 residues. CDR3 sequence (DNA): TGTGCCAGCAGTGACAGGGGACAGGGCGCAACTAATGAAAAACTGTTTTTT. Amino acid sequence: CASSDRGQGATNEKLFF.

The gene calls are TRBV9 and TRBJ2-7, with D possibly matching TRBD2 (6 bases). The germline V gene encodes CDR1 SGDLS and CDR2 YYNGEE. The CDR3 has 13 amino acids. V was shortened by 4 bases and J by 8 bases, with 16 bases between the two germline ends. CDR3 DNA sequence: TGTGCCAGCAGCCGACGGGACTTCGCAAAGCAGTACTTC. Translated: CASSRRDFAKQYF.

Here the CDR3 reads CASSRGSNEQFF. CDR3 DNA sequence: TGTGCCAGTAGTCGGGGATCTAATGAGCAGTTCTTC. V gene TRBV19 combines with J gene TRBJ2-1; D is possibly TRBD2 (5 bases). Germline V gives CDR1 LNHDA, CDR2 SQIVND (reference sequence). The CDR3 loop spans 12 amino acids. Trimming cost V 5 bases and J 7 bases, with 9 bases left between them.

CDR3 sequence reads: CASSFLDREGGYTF. CDR3 coding DNA: TGTGCCAGTAGTTTCCTGGACCGGGAGGGGGGCTACACCTTC. This chain uses TRBV19 with TRBJ1-2; tentatively, D is TRBD1 (5 bases). Germline CDR1 reads LNHDA; CDR2 reads SQIVND (reference sequence). The V end lost 5 bases, the J end lost 8 bases, and 18 bases lay between the germline ends. CDR3 length: 14 residues.

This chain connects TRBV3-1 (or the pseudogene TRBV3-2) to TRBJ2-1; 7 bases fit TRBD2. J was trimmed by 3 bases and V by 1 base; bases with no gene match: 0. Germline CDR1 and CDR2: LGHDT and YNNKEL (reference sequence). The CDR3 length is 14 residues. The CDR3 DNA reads TGTGCCAGCAGCCAAGCGGGAGGCTACAATGAGCAGTTCTTC. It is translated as CASSQAGGYNEQFF.

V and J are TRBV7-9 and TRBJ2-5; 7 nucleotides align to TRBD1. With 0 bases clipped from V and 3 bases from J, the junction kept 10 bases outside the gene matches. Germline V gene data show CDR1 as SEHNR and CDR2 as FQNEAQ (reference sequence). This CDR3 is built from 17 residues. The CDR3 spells CASSLAGLGQVKETQYF. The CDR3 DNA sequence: TGTGCCAGCAGCTTAGCAGGATTAGGACAGGTTAAAGAGACCCAGTACTTC.

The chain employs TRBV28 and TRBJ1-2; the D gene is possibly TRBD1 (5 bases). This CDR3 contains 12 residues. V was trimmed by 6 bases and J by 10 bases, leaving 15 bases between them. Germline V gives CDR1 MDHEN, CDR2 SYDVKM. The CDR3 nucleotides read TGTGCCAGCAGCCCCCCGGGGGTGCACTACACCTTC. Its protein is CASSPPGVHYTF.

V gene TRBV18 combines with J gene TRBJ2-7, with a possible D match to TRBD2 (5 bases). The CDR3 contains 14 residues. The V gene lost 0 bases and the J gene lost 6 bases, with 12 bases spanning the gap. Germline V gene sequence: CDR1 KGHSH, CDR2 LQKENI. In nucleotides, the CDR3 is TGTGCCAGCTCACCACCGGTCACCCGGGGCGAGCAGTACTTC. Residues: CASSPPVTRGEQYF.

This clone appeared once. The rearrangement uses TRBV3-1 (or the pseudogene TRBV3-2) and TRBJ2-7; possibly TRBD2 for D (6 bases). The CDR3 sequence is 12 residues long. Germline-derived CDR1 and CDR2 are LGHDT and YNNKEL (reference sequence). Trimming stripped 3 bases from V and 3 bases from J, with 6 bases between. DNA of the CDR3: TGTGCCAGCAGCCAGGGAGGCTACGAGCAGTACTTC. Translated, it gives CASSQGGYEQYF.

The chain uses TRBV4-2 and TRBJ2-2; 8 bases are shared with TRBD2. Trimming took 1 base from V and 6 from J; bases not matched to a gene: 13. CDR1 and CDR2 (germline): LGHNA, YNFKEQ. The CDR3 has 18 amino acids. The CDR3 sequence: CASSQVPLVVAGSGELFF. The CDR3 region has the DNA TGTGCCAGCAGCCAAGTGCCCCTCGTGGTAGCGGGATCCGGGGAGCTGTTTTTT.

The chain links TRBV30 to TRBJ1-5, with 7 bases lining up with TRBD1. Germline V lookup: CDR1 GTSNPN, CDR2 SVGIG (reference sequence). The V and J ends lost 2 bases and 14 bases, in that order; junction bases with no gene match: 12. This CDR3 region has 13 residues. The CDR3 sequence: CAWSPRDRESEHF. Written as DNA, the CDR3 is TGTGCCTGGAGTCCACGAGACAGGGAATCCGAGCATTTT. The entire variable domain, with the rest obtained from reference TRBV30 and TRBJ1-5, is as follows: SQTIHQWPATLVQPVGSPLSLECTVEGTSNPNLYWYRQAAGRGLQLLFYSVGIGQISSEVPQNLSASRPQDRQFILSSKKLLLSDSGFYLCAWSPRDRESEHFGDGTRLSIL.

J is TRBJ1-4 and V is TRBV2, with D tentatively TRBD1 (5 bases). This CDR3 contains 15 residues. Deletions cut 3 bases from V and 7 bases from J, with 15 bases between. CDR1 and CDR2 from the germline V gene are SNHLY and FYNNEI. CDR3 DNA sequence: TGTGCCAGCAGTGAGGGTTGGCAGGGAGGTGAAAAACTGTTTTTT. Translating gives CASSEGWQGGEKLFF.

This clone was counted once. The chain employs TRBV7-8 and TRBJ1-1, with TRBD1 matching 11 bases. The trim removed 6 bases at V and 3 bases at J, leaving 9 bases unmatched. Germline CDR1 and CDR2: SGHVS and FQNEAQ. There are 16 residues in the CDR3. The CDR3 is CASSSDRGLRYTEAFF. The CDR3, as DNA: TGTGCCAGCAGTTCGGACAGGGGGCTTCGTTACACTGAAGCTTTCTTT.

The CDR3 reads CASSPRQGKNTGELFF. The CDR3 bases are TGTGCCAGCAGCCCGCGACAGGGGAAGAACACCGGGGAGCTGTTTTTT. This chain joins TRBV7-9 and TRBJ2-2; 8 nucleotides line up with TRBD1. J lost 1 base, V lost 5 bases, and 6 bases had no gene match. The CDR3 runs 16 residues. Germline V CDR1 and CDR2: SEHNR, FQNEAQ (reference sequence).

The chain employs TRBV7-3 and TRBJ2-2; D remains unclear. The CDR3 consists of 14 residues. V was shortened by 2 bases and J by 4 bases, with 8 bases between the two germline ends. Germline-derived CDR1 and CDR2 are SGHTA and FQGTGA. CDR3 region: CASSLSWATGELFF. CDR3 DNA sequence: TGTGCCAGCAGCTTATCTTGGGCCACCGGGGAGCTGTTTTTT.

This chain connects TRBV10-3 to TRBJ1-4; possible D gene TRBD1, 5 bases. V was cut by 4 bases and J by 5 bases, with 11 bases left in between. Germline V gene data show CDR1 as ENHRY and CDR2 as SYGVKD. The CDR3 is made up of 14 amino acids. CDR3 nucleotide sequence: TGTGCCATCAGTGGGTCCAAGGGGAATGAAAAACTGTTTTTT. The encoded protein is CAISGSKGNEKLFF.

The CDR3 DNA is TGTGCCAGCAGCTTAGGTGGGTGGACATCTGGGGACACCGGGGAGCTGTTTTTT. It specifies CASSLGGWTSGDTGELFF. J is TRBJ2-2 and V is TRBV7-9; possibly TRBD1 for D (5 bases). There are 18 residues in the CDR3. With 1 base removed from V and 3 bases from J, the gap between germline ends came to 18 bases. The germline gives CDR1 SEHNR, CDR2 FQNEAQ (reference sequence).

CDR3 loop: CASTSGGGNEQFF. The CDR3 DNA sequence: TGTGCCAGCACCTCCGGGGGGGGCAATGAGCAGTTCTTC. This chain joins TRBV27 and TRBJ2-1; the match to TRBD2 covers 8 bases. The CDR3 totals 13 residues. Germline V gene sequence: CDR1 MNHEY, CDR2 SMNVEV (reference sequence). After removal of 7 bases from V and 6 bases from J, the junction contained 5 bases not matched to a gene.

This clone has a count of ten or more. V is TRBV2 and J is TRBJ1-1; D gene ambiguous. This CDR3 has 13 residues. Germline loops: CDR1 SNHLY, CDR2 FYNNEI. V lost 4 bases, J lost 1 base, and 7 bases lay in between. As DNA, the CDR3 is TGTGCCAGCAGTGTCAGGTGGAACACTGAAGCTTTCTTT. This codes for CASSVRWNTEAFF.

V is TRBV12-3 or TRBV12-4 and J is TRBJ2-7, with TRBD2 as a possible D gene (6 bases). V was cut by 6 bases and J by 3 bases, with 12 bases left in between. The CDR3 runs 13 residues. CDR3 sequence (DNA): TGTGCCAGCAGCGGGAGCGGTTTCTACGAGCAGTACTTC. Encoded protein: CASSGSGFYEQYF.